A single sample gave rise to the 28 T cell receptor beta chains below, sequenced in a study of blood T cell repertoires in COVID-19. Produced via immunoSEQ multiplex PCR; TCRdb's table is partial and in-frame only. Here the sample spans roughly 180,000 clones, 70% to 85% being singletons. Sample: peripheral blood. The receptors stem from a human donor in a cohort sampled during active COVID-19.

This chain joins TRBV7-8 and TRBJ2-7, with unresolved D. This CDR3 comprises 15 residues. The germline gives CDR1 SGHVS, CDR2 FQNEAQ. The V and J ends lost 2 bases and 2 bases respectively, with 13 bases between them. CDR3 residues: CASSLRNSPPYEQYF. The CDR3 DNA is TGTGCCAGCAGCTTACGTAACAGTCCCCCCTACGAGCAGTACTTC. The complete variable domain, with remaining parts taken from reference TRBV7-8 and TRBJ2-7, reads GAGVSQSPRYKVAKRGQDVALRCDPISGHVSLFWYQQALGQGPEFLTYFQNEAQLDKSGLPSDRFFAERPEGSVSTLKIQRTQQEDSAVYLCASSLRNSPPYEQYFGPGTRLTVT.

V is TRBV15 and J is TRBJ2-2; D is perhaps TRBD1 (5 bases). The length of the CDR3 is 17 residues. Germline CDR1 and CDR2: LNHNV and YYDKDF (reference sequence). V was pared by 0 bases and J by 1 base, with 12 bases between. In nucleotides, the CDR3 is TGTGCCACCAGCAGAGATCGGGTGGGGCTGAACACCGGGGAGCTGTTTTTT. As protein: CATSRDRVGLNTGELFF.

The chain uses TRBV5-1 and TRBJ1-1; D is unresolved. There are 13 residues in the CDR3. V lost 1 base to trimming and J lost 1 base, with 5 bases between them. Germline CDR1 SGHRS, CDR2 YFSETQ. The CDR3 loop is CASSLRENTEAFF. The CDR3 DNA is TGCGCCAGCAGCTTGCGGGAGAACACTGAAGCTTTCTTT.

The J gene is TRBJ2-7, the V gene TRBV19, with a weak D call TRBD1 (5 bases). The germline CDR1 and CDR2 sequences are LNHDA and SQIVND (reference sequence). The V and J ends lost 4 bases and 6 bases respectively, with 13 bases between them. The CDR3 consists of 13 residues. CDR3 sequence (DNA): TGTGCCAGTAGTAATGCCAGGGCTGGCGAGCAGTACTTC. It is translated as CASSNARAGEQYF.

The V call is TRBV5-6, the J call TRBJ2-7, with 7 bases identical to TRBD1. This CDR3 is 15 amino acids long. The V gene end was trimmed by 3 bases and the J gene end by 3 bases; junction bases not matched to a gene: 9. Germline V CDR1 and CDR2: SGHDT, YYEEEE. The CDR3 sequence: CASSSTGASYYEQYF. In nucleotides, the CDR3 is TGTGCCAGCAGCTCCACAGGGGCCTCCTACTACGAGCAGTACTTC.

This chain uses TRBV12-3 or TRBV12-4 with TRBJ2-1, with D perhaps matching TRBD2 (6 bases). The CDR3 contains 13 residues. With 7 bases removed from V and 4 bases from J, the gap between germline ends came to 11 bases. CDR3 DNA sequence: TGTGCCAGCAAGGCTGGGGGGTACAATGAGCAGTTCTTC. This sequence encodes CASKAGGYNEQFF.

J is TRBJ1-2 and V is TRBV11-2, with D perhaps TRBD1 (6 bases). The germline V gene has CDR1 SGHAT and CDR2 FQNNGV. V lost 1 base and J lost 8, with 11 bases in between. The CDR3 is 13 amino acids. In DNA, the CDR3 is TGTGCCAGCAGCTTAGCGGGGGGCCGAGGCTACACCTTC. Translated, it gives CASSLAGGRGYTF.

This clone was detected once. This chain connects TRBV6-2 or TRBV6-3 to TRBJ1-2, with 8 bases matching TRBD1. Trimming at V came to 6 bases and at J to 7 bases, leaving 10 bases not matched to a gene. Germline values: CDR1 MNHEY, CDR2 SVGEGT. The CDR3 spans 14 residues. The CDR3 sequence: CASSLPPGQGGYTF. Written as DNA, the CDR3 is TGTGCCAGCAGCCTCCCGCCCGGACAGGGTGGCTACACCTTC.

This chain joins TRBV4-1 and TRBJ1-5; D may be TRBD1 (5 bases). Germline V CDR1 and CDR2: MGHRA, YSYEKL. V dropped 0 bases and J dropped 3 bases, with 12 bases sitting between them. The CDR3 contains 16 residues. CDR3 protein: CASSQDSGVLNQPQHF. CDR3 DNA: TGCGCCAGCAGCCAAGATTCGGGGGTTCTCAATCAGCCCCAGCATTTT.

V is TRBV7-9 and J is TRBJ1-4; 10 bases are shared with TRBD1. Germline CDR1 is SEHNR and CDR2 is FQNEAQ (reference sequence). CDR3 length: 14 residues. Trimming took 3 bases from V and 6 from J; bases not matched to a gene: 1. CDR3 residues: CASSFGTGDEKLFF. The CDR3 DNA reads TGTGCCAGCAGCTTCGGGACAGGGGATGAAAAACTGTTTTTT. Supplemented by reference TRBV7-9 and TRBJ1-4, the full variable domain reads DTGVSQNPRHKITKRGQNVTFRCDPISEHNRLYWYRQTLGQGPEFLTYFQNEAQLEKSRLLSDRFSAERPKGSFSTLEIQRTEQGDSAMYLCASSFGTGDEKLFFGSGTQLSVL.

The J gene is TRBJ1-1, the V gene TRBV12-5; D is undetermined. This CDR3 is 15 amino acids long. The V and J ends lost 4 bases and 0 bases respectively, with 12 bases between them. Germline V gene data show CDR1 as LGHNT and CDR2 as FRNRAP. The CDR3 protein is CASGSPQYMNTEAFF. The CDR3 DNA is TGTGCTAGTGGTTCCCCTCAATACATGAACACTGAAGCTTTCTTT.

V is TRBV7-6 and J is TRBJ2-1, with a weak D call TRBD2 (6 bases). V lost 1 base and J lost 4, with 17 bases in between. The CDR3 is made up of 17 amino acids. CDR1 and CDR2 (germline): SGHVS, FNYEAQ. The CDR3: CASSLELTGVLYNEQFF. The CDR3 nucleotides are TGTGCCAGCAGCTTAGAATTGACGGGGGTCCTTTACAATGAGCAGTTCTTC.

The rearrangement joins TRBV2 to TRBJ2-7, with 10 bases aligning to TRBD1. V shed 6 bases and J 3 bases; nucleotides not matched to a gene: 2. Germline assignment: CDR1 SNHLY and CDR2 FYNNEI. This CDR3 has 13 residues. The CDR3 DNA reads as TGTGCCAGCAGCTGGACAGGGGGCTACGAGCAGTACTTC. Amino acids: CASSWTGGYEQYF.

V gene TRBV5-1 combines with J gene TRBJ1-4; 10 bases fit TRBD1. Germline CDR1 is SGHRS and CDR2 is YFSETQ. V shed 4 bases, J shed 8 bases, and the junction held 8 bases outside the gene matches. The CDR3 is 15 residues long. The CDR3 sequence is CASSNRDRGEEKLFF. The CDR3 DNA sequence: TGCGCCAGCAGCAACCGGGACAGGGGTGAGGAAAAACTGTTTTTT.

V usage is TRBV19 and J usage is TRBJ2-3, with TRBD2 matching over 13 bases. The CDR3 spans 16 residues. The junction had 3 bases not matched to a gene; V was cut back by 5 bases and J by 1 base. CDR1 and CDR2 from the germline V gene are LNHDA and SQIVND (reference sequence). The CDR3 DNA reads TGTGCCAGTAGTGGACTAGCGGGGGATGGCACAGATACGCAGTATTTT. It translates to CASSGLAGDGTDTQYF.

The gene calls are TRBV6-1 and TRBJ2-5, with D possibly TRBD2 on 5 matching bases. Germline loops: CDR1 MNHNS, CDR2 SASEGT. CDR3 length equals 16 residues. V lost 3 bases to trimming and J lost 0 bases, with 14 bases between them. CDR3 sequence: CASSDRSGLYQETQYF. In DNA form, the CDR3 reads TGTGCCAGCAGTGATCGGAGCGGTTTATACCAAGAGACCCAGTACTTC.

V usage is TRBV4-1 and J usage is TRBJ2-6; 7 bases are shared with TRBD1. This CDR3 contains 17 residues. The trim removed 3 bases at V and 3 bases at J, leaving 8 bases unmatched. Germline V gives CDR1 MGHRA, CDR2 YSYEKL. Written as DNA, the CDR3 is TGCGCCAGCAGCCACCCACAGGGGTTCTATGGGGCCAACGTCCTGACTTTC. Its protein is CASSHPQGFYGANVLTF.

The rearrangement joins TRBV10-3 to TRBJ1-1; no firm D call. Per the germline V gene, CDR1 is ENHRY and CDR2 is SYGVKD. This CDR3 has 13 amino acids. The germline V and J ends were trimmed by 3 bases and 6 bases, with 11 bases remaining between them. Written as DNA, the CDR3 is TGTGCCATCAGTGATTCGGTCGGGGCTGAAGCTTTCTTT. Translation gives CAISDSVGAEAFF.

The CDR3 sequence is CASSFLWAPGVEPQHF. The CDR3 nucleotides are TGTGCCAGCAGCTTTCTATGGGCCCCAGGTGTTGAGCCCCAGCATTTT. V is TRBV5-5 and J is TRBJ1-5, with D unclear. V was trimmed by 2 bases and J by 8 bases, leaving 20 bases between them. Germline loops: CDR1 SGHKS, CDR2 YYEKEE (reference sequence). This CDR3 is 16 amino acids long.

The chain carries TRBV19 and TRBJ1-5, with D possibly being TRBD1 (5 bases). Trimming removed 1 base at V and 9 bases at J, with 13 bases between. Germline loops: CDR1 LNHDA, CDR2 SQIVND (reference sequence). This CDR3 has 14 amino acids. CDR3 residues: CASSIAGPRMPQHF. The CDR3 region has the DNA TGTGCCAGTAGTATAGCAGGGCCCCGTATGCCCCAGCATTTT. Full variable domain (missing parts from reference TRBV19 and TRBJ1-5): DGGITQSPKYLFRKEGQNVTLSCEQNLNHDAMYWYRQDPGQGLRLIYYSQIVNDFQKGDIAEGYSVSREKKESFPLTVTSAQKNPTAFYLCASSIAGPRMPQHFGDGTRLSIL.

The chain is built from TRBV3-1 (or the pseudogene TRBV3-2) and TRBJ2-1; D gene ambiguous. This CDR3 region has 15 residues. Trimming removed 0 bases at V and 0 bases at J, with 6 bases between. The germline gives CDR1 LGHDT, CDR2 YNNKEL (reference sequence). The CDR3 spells CASSQDSSSYNEQFF. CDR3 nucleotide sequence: TGTGCCAGCAGCCAAGACTCTAGCTCCTACAATGAGCAGTTCTTC.

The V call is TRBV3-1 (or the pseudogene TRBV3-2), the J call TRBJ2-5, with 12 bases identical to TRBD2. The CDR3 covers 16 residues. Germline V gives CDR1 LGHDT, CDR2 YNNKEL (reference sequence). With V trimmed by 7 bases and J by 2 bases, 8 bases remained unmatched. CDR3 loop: CASTPGTSGFQETQYF. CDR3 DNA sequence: TGTGCCAGCACCCCTGGGACTAGCGGGTTTCAAGAGACCCAGTACTTC.

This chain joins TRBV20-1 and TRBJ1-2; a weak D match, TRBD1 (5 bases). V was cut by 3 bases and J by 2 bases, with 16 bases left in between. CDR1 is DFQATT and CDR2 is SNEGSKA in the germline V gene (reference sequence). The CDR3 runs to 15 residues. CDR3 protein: CSASLEGRMNYGYTF. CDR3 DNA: TGCAGTGCTAGTCTGGAGGGGAGGATGAACTATGGCTACACCTTC.

Here the CDR3 DNA reads TGTGCCAGTAGTATTAGCTTGAACTCCTACGAGCAGTACTTC. It encodes CASSISLNSYEQYF. The chain joins TRBV19 to TRBJ2-7; D is ambiguous. The CDR3 length is 14 residues. V shed 3 bases and J shed 0 bases, with 9 bases lying between them. CDR1 is LNHDA, CDR2 SQIVND, per germline (reference sequence).

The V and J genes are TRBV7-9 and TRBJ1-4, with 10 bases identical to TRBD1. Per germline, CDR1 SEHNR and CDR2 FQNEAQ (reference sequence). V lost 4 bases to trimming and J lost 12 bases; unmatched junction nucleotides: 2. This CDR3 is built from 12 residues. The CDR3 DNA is TGTGCCAGCAGCTCGGACAGGGGGGAACTGTTTTTT. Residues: CASSSDRGELFF.

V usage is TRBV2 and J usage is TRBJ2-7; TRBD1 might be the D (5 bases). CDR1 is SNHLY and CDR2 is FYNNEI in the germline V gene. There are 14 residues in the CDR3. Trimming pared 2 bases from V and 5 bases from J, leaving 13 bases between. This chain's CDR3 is CASSEMSRADEQYF. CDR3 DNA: TGTGCCAGCAGTGAAATGTCCAGGGCAGACGAGCAGTACTTC.

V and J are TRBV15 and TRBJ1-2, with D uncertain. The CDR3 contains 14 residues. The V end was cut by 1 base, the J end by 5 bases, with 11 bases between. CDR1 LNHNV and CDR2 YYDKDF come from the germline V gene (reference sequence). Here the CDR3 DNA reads TGTGCCACCAGCAGAGGAGTGGAGGGTTATGGCTACACCTTC. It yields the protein CATSRGVEGYGYTF.

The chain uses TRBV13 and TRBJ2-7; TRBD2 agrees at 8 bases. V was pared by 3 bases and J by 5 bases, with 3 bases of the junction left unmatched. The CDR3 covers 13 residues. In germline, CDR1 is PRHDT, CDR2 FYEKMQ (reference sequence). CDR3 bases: TGTGCCAGCAGCTTGGGGCGGGGGGACGAGCAGTACTTC. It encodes CASSLGRGDEQYF.